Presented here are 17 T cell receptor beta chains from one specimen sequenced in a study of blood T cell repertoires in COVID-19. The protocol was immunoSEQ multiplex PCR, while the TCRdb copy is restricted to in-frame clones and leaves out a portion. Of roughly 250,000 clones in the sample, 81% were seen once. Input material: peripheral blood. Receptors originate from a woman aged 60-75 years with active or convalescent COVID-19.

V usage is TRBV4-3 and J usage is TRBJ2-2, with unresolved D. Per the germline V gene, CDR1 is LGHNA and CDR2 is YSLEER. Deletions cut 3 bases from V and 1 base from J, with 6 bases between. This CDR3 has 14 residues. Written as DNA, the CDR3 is TGCGCCAGCAGCCATGGCCAGAACACCGGGGAGCTGTTTTTT. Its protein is CASSHGQNTGELFF.

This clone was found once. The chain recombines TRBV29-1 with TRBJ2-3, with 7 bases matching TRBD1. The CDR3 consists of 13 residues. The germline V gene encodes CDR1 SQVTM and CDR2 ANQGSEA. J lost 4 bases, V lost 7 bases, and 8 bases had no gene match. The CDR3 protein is CSGHDRAADTQYF. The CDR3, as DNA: TGCAGCGGGCATGACAGGGCCGCAGATACGCAGTATTTT.

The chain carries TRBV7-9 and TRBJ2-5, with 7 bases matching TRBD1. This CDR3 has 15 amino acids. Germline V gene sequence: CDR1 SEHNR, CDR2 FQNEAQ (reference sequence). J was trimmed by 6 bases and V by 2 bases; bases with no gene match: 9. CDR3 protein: CASSLSQGSGQTQYF. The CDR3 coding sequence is TGTGCCAGCAGCTTATCACAGGGGTCGGGGCAGACCCAGTACTTC. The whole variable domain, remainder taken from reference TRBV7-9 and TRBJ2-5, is DTGVSQNPRHKITKRGQNVTFRCDPISEHNRLYWYRQTLGQGPEFLTYFQNEAQLEKSRLLSDRFSAERPKGSFSTLEIQRTEQGDSAMYLCASSLSQGSGQTQYFGPGTRLLVL.

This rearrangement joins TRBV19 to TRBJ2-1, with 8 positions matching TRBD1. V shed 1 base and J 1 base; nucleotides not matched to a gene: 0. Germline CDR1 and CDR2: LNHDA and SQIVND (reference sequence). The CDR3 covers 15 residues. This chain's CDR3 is CASSIGTGSYNEQFF. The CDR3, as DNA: TGTGCCAGTAGTATAGGGACAGGGTCCTACAATGAGCAGTTCTTC.

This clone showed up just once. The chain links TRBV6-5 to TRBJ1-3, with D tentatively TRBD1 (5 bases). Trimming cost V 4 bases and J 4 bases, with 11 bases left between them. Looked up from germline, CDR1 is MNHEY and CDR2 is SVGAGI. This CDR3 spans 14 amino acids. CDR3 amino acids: CASSFQGRGNTIYF. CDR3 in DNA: TGTGCCAGCAGTTTTCAGGGTCGGGGAAACACCATATATTTT.

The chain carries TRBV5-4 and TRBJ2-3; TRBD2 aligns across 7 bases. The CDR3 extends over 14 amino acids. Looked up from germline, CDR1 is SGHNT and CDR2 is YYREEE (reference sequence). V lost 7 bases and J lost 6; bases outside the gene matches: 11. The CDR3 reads CASRGRGAGDTQYF. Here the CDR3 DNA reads TGTGCCAGCCGGGGGAGGGGCGCGGGGGATACGCAGTATTTT.

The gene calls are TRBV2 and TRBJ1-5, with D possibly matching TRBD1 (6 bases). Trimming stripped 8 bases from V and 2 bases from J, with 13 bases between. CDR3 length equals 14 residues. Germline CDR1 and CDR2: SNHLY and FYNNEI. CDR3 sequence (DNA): TGTGCCAGCTCAACGGGACACCGCAATCAGCCCCAGCATTTT. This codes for CASSTGHRNQPQHF.

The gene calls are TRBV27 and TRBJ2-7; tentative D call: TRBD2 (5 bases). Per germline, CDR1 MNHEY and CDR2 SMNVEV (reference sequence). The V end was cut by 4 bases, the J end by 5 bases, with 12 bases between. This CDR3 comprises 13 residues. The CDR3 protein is CASSSPGLNEQYF. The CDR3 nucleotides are TGTGCCAGCAGTTCCCCCGGACTCAACGAGCAGTACTTC.

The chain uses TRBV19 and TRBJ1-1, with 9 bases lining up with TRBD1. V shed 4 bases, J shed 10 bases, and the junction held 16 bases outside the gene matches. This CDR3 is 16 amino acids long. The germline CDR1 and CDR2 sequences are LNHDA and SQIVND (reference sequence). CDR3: CASSRESGTGKYLAFF. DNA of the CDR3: TGTGCCAGTAGTAGAGAATCCGGGACAGGGAAGTATTTAGCTTTCTTT.

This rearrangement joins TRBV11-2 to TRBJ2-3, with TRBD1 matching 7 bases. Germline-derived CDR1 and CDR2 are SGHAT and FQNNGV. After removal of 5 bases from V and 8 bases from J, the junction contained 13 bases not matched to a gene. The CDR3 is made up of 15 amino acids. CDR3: CASSLPGSRGPTQYF. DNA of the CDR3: TGTGCCAGCAGCCTTCCGGGATCAAGGGGGCCTACGCAGTATTTT. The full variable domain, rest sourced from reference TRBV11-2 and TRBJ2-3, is EAGVAQSPRYKIIEKRQSVAFWCNPISGHATLYWYQQILGQGPKLLIQFQNNGVVDDSQLPKDRFSAERLKGVDSTLKIQPAKLEDSAVYLCASSLPGSRGPTQYFGPGTRLTVL.

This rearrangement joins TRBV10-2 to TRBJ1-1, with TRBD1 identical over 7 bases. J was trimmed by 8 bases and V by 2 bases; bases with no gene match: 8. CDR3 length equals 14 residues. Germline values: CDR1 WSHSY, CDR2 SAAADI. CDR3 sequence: CASSEAVGDSEAFF. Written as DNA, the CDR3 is TGCGCCAGCAGTGAGGCGGTTGGGGACAGCGAAGCTTTCTTT.

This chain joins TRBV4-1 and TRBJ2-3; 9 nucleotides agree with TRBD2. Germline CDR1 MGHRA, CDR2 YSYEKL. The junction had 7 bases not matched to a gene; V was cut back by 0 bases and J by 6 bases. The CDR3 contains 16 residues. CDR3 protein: CASSQDRASGVDTQYF. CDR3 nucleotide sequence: TGCGCCAGCAGCCAAGATCGGGCTAGCGGGGTTGATACGCAGTATTTT.

CDR3 nucleotides: TGTGCCAGCTTCAGCCAGCGGGGCAGCTACGAGCAGTACTTC. Translating gives CASFSQRGSYEQYF. The V and J genes are TRBV6-5 and TRBJ2-7; 7 nucleotides match TRBD2. The germline V gene encodes CDR1 MNHEY and CDR2 SVGAGI. After removal of 8 bases from V and 3 bases from J, the junction contained 10 bases not matched to a gene. The CDR3 is made up of 14 amino acids.

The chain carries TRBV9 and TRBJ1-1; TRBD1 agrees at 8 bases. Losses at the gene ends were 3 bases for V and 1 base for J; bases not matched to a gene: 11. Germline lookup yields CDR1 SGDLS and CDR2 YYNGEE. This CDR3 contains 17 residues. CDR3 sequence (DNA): TGTGCCAGCAGCGCTAGGACAGGGCTCTCCCCGAACACTGAAGCTTTCTTT. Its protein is CASSARTGLSPNTEAFF. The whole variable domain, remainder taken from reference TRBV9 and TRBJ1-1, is DSGVTQTPKHLITATGQRVTLRCSPRSGDLSVYWYQQSLDQGLQFLIQYYNGEERAKGNILERFSAQQFPDLHSELNLSSLELGDSALYFCASSARTGLSPNTEAFFGQGTRLTVV.

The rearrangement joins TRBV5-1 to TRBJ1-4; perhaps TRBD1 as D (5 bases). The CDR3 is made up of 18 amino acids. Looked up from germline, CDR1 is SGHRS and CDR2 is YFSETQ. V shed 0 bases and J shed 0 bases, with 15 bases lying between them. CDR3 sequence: CASSLGAGFVATNEKLFF. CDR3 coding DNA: TGCGCCAGCAGCTTGGGGGCAGGGTTTGTTGCAACTAATGAAAAACTGTTTTTT.

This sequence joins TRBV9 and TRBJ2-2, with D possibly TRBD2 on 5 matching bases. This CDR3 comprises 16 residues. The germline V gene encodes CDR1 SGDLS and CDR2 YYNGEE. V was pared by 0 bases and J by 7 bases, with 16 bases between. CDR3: CASSVGAAGRNGELFF. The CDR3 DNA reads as TGTGCCAGCAGCGTAGGGGCGGCGGGTCGCAACGGGGAGCTGTTTTTT.

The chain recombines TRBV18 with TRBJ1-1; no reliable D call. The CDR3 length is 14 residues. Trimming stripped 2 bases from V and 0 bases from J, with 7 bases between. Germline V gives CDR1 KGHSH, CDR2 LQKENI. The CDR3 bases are TGTGCCAGCTCACCAGACTTTATGAACACTGAAGCTTTCTTT. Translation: CASSPDFMNTEAFF.